This T cell receptor beta chain emerged from a study of breast tumors, draining lymph nodes, adjacent tissues. Study results and limitations: Luminal-like breast cancer showed significantly higher tumor–nontumor repertoire similarity than basal-like. Compared with lymph nodes, tumors were less diverse; compared with nontumor tissue, more. Most tumor T cells seemingly derive from lymph node, then expand in tumor. Tumor T cell lymph node origin was a supported hypothesis, not proven.

The lymph nodes were axillary draining lymph nodes from breast cancer patients. A single record per CDR3 protein comes from TCRdb applying MiXCR to the multiplex PCR reads. Here the sample spans about 170,000 distinct CDR3 sequences, 33% being singletons. To note about this clonotype: The antigen is undetermined. A much more abundant neighbour one base away suggests this may be a read error.

CDR1 and CDR2 from the germline V gene are MDHEN and SYDVKM. CDR3 length equals 14 residues. Sequencing was performed on axillary lymph node tissue. The receptor comes from a female donor with breast cancer. Some clones in this sample may be carry-over from other donors' samples. This chain joins TRBV28 and TRBJ1-2, with TRBD1 matching over 12 bases. The CDR3 nucleotides are TGTGTCAGCTGGAACTACGGGACAGGGGGCGGCTACACCTTC. Residues: CVSWNYGTGGGYTF.